This T cell receptor (beta chain) is drawn from a study of regulatory T cells in long-lasting Graves disease. Findings of the study overall: Persistent Graves' patients showed reduced TCR diversity versus newly diagnosed patients. When disease was persistent, TRBV28, TRBJ1-2 and TRBJ2-5 were the favored segments.

Regarding this clonotype: The antigen remains undetermined.

This CDR3 has 15 residues. Trimming stripped 0 bases from V and 3 bases from J, with 10 bases between. Germline lookup yields CDR1 SGDLS and CDR2 YYNGEE. With iRepertoire HTBI primers and Arm-PCR of CDR3 regions, TCR beta libraries were built. TCRdb called the multiplex PCR reads again in MiXCR, with one record for every CDR3 protein. The sample has around 450,000 distinct CDR3 sequences, 14% to 15% seen once; the top ten hold 16%. Stated time point: newly diagnosed GD, antithyroid drugs for less than 3 months. RNA isolated from PBMCs was used to make the TCR library. This sample also belongs to another study, concerning T cells in Graves' hyperthyroidism and ophthalmopathy. That work adds: If no ophthalmopathy progression occurred within 18 months, Graves' hyperthyroidism was stable. TCR CDR3 regions were first amplified by RT-PCR with HTBI primers.

The rearrangement joins TRBV9 to TRBJ2-1; D may be TRBD2 (5 bases). This material consisted of peripheral blood mononuclear cells (PBMCs), taken at new diagnosis, from a patient treated with antithyroid drugs. The TCR originated in a woman in her 30s with Graves disease. The CDR3 DNA reads as TGTGCCAGCAGCGTAGCGGAAGCGGTCTACAATGAGCAGTTCTTC. Translated: CASSVAEAVYNEQFF.